This is a list of T cell receptor beta chains from one sample in a study of memory CD4+ T cells and cytomegalovirus serostatus. Using immunoSEQ multiplex PCR, the repertoire was profiled, and TCRdb retains in-frame clones only, with some absent. Among fewer than 35,000 clones listed, about 81% were seen once. The sequenced material came from memory CD4+ T cells from blood. The receptor source for this set is an adult in good health and CMV-seronegative. CDR3s include the opening cysteine and the closing phenylalanine or tryptophan. The D gene is left open where the match is weak. The size entry is marked missing in some rows and otherwise reads once, few, many or a size class.

d_call | j_call | clone_size | v_call | cdr3_aa | cdr3_nt
NA | TRBJ2-7 | NA | TRBV18 | CASSPPLDPGYEQYF | TGTGCCAGCTCACCACCGTTGGACCCTGGGTACGAGCAGTACTTC
NA | TRBJ2-1 | NA | TRBV11-3 | CASSHPGRNEQFF | TGTGCCAGCAGCCATCCCGGTAGGAATGAGCAGTTCTTC
NA | TRBJ2-5 | NA | TRBV7-3 | CASSLAGPETQYF | TGTGCCAGCAGCCTGGCGGGGCCAGAGACCCAGTACTTC
TRBD1 | TRBJ1-1 | NA | TRBV29-1 | CSGIDRAVNTEAFF | TGCAGCGGGATAGACAGGGCGGTGAACACTGAAGCTTTCTTT
NA | TRBJ2-1 | NA | TRBV19 | CASSGRDMRISYNEQFF | TGTGCCAGTAGTGGGCGTGACATGCGGATCTCCTACAATGAGCAGTTCTTC
NA | TRBJ1-5 | NA | TRBV2 | CASSEISPNQPQHF | TGTGCCAGCAGCGAGATTTCGCCAAATCAGCCCCAGCATTTT
NA | TRBJ2-3 | NA | TRBV7-2 | CASSLGGGGYDTQYF | TGTGCCAGCAGCTTAGGAGGAGGGGGGTACGATACGCAGTATTTT
NA | TRBJ1-1 | NA | TRBV30 | CAWTDDQGTEAFF | TGTGCCTGGACTGACGATCAGGGGACTGAAGCTTTCTTT
NA | TRBJ2-1 | once | TRBV5-1 | CASSPESRSSYNEQFF | TGCGCCAGCAGCCCGGAGAGCCGGAGCTCCTACAATGAGCAGTTCTTC
NA | TRBJ2-2 | NA | TRBV5-1 | CASSHLGQSNTGELFF | TGCGCCAGCAGCCACTTGGGGCAGTCGAACACCGGGGAGCTGTTTTTT
NA | TRBJ2-5 | NA | TRBV30 | CAWSNRGAQYF | TGTGCCTGGAGTAACCGTGGGGCCCAGTACTTC
NA | TRBJ1-1 | NA | TRBV29-1 | CSARPDGENTEAFF | TGCAGCGCCCGACCCGACGGGGAGAACACTGAAGCTTTCTTT
NA | TRBJ2-5 | NA | TRBV9 | CASSSGQETQYF | TGTGCCAGCAGTAGCGGTCAAGAGACCCAGTACTTC
TRBD1 | TRBJ1-1 | NA | TRBV7-9 | CAISQGGTEAFF | TGTGCCATCTCACAGGGGGGCACTGAAGCTTTCTTT
NA | TRBJ2-5 | once | TRBV11-3 | CASSLGLGDQETQYF | TGTGCCAGCAGCTTAGGACTTGGCGACCAAGAGACCCAGTACTTC
TRBD1 | TRBJ1-2 | NA | TRBV19 | CASSLTGQGANYGYTF | TGTGCCAGTAGCCTGACAGGGCAGGGGGCTAACTATGGCTACACCTTC
TRBD2 | TRBJ2-7 | NA | TRBV28 | CASSPMGGGYEQYF | TGTGCCAGCAGTCCTATGGGGGGGGGCTACGAGCAGTACTTC